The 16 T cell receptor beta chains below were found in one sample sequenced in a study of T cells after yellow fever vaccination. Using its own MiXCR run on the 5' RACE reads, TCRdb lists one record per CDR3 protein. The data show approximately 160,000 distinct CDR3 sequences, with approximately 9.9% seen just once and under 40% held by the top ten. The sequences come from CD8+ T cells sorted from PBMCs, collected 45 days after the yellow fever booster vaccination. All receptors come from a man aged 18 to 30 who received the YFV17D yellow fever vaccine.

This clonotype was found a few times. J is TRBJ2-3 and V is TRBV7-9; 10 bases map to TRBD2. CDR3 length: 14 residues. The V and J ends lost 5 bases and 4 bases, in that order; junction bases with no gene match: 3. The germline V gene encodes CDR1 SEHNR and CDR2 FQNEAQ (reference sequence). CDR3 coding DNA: TGTGCCAGCAGCCTAAGCGGGGGGGCAGATACGCAGTATTTT. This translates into CASSLSGGADTQYF.

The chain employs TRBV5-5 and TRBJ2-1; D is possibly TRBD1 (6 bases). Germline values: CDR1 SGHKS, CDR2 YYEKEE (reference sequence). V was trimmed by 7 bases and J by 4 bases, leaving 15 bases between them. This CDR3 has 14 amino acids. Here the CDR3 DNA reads TGTGCCAGCGGGTTAGGGACAAATTACAATGAGCAGTTCTTC. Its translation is CASGLGTNYNEQFF.

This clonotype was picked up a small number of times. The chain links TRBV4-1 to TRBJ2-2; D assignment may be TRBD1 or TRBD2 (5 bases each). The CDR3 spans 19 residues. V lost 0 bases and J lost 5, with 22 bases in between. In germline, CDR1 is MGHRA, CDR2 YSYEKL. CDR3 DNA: TGCGCCAGCAGCCAAGATAGGCGGCCAGGGTTGTGGGAGACCGGGGAGCTGTTTTTT. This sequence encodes CASSQDRRPGLWETGELFF.

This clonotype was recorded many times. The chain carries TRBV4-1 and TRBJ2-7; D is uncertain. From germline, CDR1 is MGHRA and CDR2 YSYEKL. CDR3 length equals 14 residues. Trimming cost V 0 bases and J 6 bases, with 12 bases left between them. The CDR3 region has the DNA TGCGCCAGCAGCCAAGACTTTGGTGTGGCCGAGCAGTACGTC. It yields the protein CASSQDFGVAEQYV.

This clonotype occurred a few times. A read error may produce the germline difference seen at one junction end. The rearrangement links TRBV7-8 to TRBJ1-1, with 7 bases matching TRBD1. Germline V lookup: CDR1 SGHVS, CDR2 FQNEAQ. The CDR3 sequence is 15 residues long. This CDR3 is CASSSQGEGNTEALF. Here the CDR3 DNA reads TGTGCCAGCAGCTCCCAGGGGGAGGGTAACACTGAAGCTCTCTTT.

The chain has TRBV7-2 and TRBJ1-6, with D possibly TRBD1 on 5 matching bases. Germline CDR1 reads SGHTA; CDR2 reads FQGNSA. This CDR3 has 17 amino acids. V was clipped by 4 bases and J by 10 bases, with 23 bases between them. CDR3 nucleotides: TGTGCCAGCAGCTCCAATTGGGTGGGGGACTATTGGTCACCCCTCCACTTT. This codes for CASSSNWVGDYWSPLHF.

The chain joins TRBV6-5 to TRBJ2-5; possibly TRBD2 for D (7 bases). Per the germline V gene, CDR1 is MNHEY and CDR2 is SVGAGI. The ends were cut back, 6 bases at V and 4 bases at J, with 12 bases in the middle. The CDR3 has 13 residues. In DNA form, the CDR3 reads TGTGCCAGCAGAGGGGGGGCCCCAGAGACCCAGTACTTC. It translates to CASRGGAPETQYF.

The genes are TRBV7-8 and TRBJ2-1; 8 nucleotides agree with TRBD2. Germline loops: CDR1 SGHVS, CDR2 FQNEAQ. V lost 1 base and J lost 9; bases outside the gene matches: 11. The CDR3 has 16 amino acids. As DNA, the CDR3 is TGTGCCAGCAGCTTAGAAAGCGGGGGACCCCTTGGTGAGCAGTTCTTC. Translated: CASSLESGGPLGEQFF.

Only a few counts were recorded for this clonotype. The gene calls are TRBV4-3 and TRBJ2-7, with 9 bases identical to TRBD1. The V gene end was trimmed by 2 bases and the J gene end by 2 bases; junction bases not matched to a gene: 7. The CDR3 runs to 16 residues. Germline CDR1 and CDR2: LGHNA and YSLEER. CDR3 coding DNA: TGCGCCAGCAGCCAAAACCTTGGACAGGGGACCTACGAGCAGTACTTC. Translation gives CASSQNLGQGTYEQYF.

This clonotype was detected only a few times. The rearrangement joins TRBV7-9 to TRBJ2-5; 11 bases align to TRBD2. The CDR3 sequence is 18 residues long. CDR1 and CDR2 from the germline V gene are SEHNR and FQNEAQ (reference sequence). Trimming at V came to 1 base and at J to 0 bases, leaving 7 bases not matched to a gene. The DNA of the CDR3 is TGTGCCAGCAGCTTAGGCGGACTAGCGGGTACTAACCAAGAGACCCAGTACTTC. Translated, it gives CASSLGGLAGTNQETQYF. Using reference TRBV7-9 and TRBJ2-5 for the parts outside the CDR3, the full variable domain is DTGVSQNPRHKITKRGQNVTFRCDPISEHNRLYWYRQTLGQGPEFLTYFQNEAQLEKSRLLSDRFSAERPKGSFSTLEIQRTEQGDSAMYLCASSLGGLAGTNQETQYFGPGTRLLVL.

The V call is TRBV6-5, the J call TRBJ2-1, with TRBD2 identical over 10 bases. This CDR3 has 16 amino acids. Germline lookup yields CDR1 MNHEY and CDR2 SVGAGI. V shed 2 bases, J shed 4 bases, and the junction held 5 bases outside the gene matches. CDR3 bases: TGTGCCAGCAGTTACGCTAGCGGGGGACTATACAATGAGCAGTTCTTC. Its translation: CASSYASGGLYNEQFF.

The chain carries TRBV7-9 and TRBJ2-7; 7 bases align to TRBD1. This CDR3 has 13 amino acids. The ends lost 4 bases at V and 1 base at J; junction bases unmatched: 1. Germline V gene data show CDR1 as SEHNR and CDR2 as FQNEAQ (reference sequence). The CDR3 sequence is CASSSDRSYEQYV. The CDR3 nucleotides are TGTGCCAGCAGCTCGGACAGGTCCTACGAGCAGTACGTC.

The CDR3 region has the DNA TGCAGTGCTAGAGATATCCGGGGGCAGGGAGATACGCAGTATTTT. Translated: CSARDIRGQGDTQYF. The V and J genes are TRBV20-1 and TRBJ2-3; D may correspond to TRBD1 or TRBD2 (6 bases each). Germline CDR1 is DFQATT and CDR2 is SNEGSKA (reference sequence). This CDR3 region has 15 residues. With 0 bases removed from V and 5 bases from J, the gap between germline ends came to 15 bases.

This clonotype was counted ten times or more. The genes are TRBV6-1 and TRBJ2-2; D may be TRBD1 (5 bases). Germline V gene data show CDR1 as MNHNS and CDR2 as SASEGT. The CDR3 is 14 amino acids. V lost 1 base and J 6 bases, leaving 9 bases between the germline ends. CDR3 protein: CASSEGVGAGELFF. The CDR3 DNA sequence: TGTGCCAGCAGTGAAGGGGTAGGGGCCGGGGAGCTGTTTTTT.

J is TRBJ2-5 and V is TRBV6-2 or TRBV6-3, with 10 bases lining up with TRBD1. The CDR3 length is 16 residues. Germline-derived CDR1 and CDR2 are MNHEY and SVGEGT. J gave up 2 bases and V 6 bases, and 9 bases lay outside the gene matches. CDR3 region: CASRATTGGYQETQYF. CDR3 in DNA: TGTGCCAGCAGGGCCACGACAGGGGGCTATCAAGAGACCCAGTACTTC.

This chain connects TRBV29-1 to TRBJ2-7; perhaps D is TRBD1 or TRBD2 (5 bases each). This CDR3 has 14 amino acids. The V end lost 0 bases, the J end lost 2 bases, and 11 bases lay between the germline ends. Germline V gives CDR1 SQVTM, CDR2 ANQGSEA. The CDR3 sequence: CSVEDRGRPYEQYF. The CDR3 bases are TGCAGCGTTGAAGATAGGGGACGACCCTACGAGCAGTACTTC.